These 8 T cell receptor beta chains originate from one sample sequenced in a study of PD-1 blockade in classical Hodgkin lymphoma. Profiled with immunoSEQ multiplex PCR; TCRdb holds only in-frame clones, not every one. The table has 40,000 to 45,000 clones, 76% seen once. Each patient's relapse followed autologous stem cell transplantation, and brentuximab vedotin exposure varied. The sample consisted of peripheral blood mononuclear cells (PBMCs), taken at baseline. These receptor sequences come from a human donor with classical Hodgkin lymphoma.

This clone appeared once. The CDR3 spells CASSLGWPNEHGYTF. CDR3 nucleotide sequence: TGCGCCAGCAGCTTGGGGTGGCCAAACGAACATGGCTACACCTTC. The genes are TRBV5-1 and TRBJ1-2; D is unresolved. CDR1 is SGHRS and CDR2 is YFSETQ in the germline V gene. The CDR3 is 15 residues long. The germline V and J ends were trimmed by 0 bases and 6 bases, with 15 bases remaining between them.

CDR3 sequence: CASSLGLGREGYGYTF. CDR3 DNA sequence: TGTGCCAGCAGCTTAGGCTTGGGCAGGGAAGGCTATGGCTACACCTTC. The chain employs TRBV7-2 and TRBJ1-2; tentatively, D is TRBD1 (5 bases). The ends were cut back, 1 base at V and 4 bases at J, with 16 bases in the middle. Germline CDR1 SGHTA, CDR2 FQGNSA. The CDR3 is made up of 16 amino acids.

This chain links TRBV29-1 with TRBJ2-1; no reliable D call. Germline values: CDR1 SQVTM, CDR2 ANQGSEA. Trimming took off 3 bases at V and 5 bases at J, with 2 bases between the two ends. CDR3 length equals 10 residues. The CDR3 loop reads CSVEDNEQFF. CDR3 in DNA: TGCAGCGTTGAGGACAATGAGCAGTTCTTC.

This clone showed up just once. The chain has TRBV10-3 and TRBJ2-6; D gene uncertain. The V end lost 1 base, the J end lost 0 bases, and 4 bases lay between the germline ends. There are 15 residues in the CDR3. Looked up from germline, CDR1 is ENHRY and CDR2 is SYGVKD. The CDR3 region is CAISELGSGANVLTF. The CDR3 coding sequence is TGTGCCATCAGTGAGTTGGGCTCTGGGGCCAACGTCCTGACTTTC.

The chain is built from TRBV10-1 and TRBJ2-2, with 9 bases identical to TRBD1. Germline CDR1 WNHNN, CDR2 SYGVQD (reference sequence). The CDR3 spans 16 residues. The ends lost 6 bases at V and 6 bases at J; junction bases unmatched: 11. CDR3 in DNA: TGCGCCAGCAGCCCCGGGACAGGGACTATCCCCGGGGAGCTGTTTTTT. The encoded protein is CASSPGTGTIPGELFF.

The chain recombines TRBV6-6 with TRBJ1-2; TRBD1 matches 12 bases. CDR1 is MNHNY, CDR2 SVGAGI, per germline (reference sequence). The J segment lost 8 bases and the V segment lost 4 bases, leaving 5 bases of the junction unmatched. The CDR3 contains 14 residues. The CDR3 region has the DNA TGTGCCAGCAGTTCTTGGGACAGGGGGCAGGGCTACACCTTC. Translation: CASSSWDRGQGYTF.

As concerns this clone: This sample includes further DNA sequences coding for the same CDR3. The chain links TRBV19 to TRBJ2-3; a weak D match, TRBD1 (6 bases). There are 13 residues in the CDR3. Germline lookup yields CDR1 LNHDA and CDR2 SQIVND (reference sequence). Trimming took off 5 bases at V and 0 bases at J, with 6 bases between the two ends. The CDR3 DNA is TGTGCCAGTAGTGACAGGAGCACAGATACGCAGTATTTT. Translation gives CASSDRSTDTQYF.

The gene calls are TRBV5-4 and TRBJ2-2; D might be TRBD2 (6 bases). CDR1 and CDR2 (germline): SGHNT, YYREEE (reference sequence). Trimming removed 4 bases from V and 5 bases from J, with 18 bases in between. The CDR3 is made up of 16 amino acids. The CDR3 region has the DNA TGTGCCAGCAGCATACGGGACTCTTGGGGGACCGGGGAGCTGTTTTTT. This translates into CASSIRDSWGTGELFF.